These T cell receptor beta chains were read from a single sample in a study of shared clonotypes between healthy human individuals. The method was immunoSEQ multiplex PCR; TCRdb's version includes in-frame clones alone and lacks a portion of them. The sample yields 750,000 to 1,000,000 clones, nearly 95% seen once. The specimen was naive CD8+ T cells sorted from blood. All receptors derive from a man aged 30 to 45 in good health. Both conserved end residues are part of each CDR3. The order of the fields is CDR3 DNA, CDR3 protein, J gene, clone size, V gene, D gene. The D gene is left open where the match is weak. Part of the rows lack a size; the others show once, few, many or a class for expanded clones.

CDR3 DNA: TGTGCCAGCAGCTTAGAATGGGGTCTATCCTACGAGCAGTACTTC
CDR3 protein: CASSLEWGLSYEQYF
J gene: TRBJ2-7
clone size: NA
V gene: TRBV7-2
D gene: NA

CDR3 DNA: TGTGCCAGCAGCGCAATAGGGGTCTCCTATACTGAAGCTTTCTTT
CDR3 protein: CASSAIGVSYTEAFF
J gene: TRBJ1-1
clone size: NA
V gene: TRBV7-8
D gene: NA

CDR3 DNA: TGTGCCAGCAGTGAGAGTTCTAGGCCAGATACGCAGTATTTT
CDR3 protein: CASSESSRPDTQYF
J gene: TRBJ2-3
clone size: many
V gene: TRBV6-1
D gene: NA

CDR3 DNA: TGTGCCAGCAGCCGAAAGGCGGGAGGGCGGTGGGATGAGCAGTTCTTC
CDR3 protein: CASSRKAGGRWDEQFF
J gene: TRBJ2-1
clone size: once
V gene: TRBV14
D gene: TRBD2

CDR3 DNA: TGCGCCAGCAGCCGAGGGACCGATAACACTGAAGCTTTCTTT
CDR3 protein: CASSRGTDNTEAFF
J gene: TRBJ1-1
clone size: NA
V gene: TRBV4-1
D gene: NA

CDR3 DNA: TGCGCCAGCAGCGCACAGCGGGAGGGCCTCACAGATACGCAGTATTTT
CDR3 protein: CASSAQREGLTDTQYF
J gene: TRBJ2-3
clone size: NA
V gene: TRBV5-1
D gene: TRBD2

CDR3 DNA: TGCGCCAGCAGCCTCGGGACAGGGGCCCACGAGCAGTACTTC
CDR3 protein: CASSLGTGAHEQYF
J gene: TRBJ2-7
clone size: NA
V gene: TRBV5-1
D gene: TRBD1

CDR3 DNA: TGTGCCAGCACCGGGACTAGCGGGATCAATGAGCAGTTCTTC
CDR3 protein: CASTGTSGINEQFF
J gene: TRBJ2-1
clone size: NA
V gene: TRBV6-1
D gene: TRBD2

CDR3 DNA: TGTGCCAGCAGCGCAGGGGACAATCAGCCCCAGCATTTT
CDR3 protein: CASSAGDNQPQHF
J gene: TRBJ1-5
clone size: NA
V gene: TRBV7-9
D gene: NA

CDR3 DNA: TGTGCCAGCAGCGCCGGGACGGCGACCGGGGAGCTGTTTTTT
CDR3 protein: CASSAGTATGELFF
J gene: TRBJ2-2
clone size: NA
V gene: TRBV11-2
D gene: NA

CDR3 DNA: TGTGCCTGGAGCACGACAGGCAAGAACACTGAAGCTTTCTTT
CDR3 protein: CAWSTTGKNTEAFF
J gene: TRBJ1-1
clone size: few
V gene: TRBV30
D gene: NA

CDR3 DNA: TGTGCCAGCAGTTTCGCCCGGGACACCTCTAACTATGGCTACACCTTC
CDR3 protein: CASSFARDTSNYGYTF
J gene: TRBJ1-2
clone size: NA
V gene: TRBV27
D gene: NA

CDR3 DNA: TGTGCCAGCAGTGAAAACGGGAGGGGTTACGAGCAGTACTTC
CDR3 protein: CASSENGRGYEQYF
J gene: TRBJ2-7
clone size: NA
V gene: TRBV6-1
D gene: TRBD2

CDR3 DNA: TGTGCCAGCAAGGGAACTACAGGCGGTACCGGGGAGCTGTTTTTT
CDR3 protein: CASKGTTGGTGELFF
J gene: TRBJ2-2
clone size: NA
V gene: TRBV6-1
D gene: NA

CDR3 DNA: TGTGCCAGCACAACGGATCCAGGCTACGAGCAGTACTTC
CDR3 protein: CASTTDPGYEQYF
J gene: TRBJ2-7
clone size: NA
V gene: TRBV19
D gene: NA

CDR3 DNA: TGTGCCAGCAGTTCCGGACAATTCAACGTCTATGGCTACACCTTC
CDR3 protein: CASSSGQFNVYGYTF
J gene: TRBJ1-2
clone size: NA
V gene: TRBV27
D gene: NA

CDR3 DNA: TGTGCCAGCAGTGACGGAACAGCCAGCAATCAGCCCCAGCATTTT
CDR3 protein: CASSDGTASNQPQHF
J gene: TRBJ1-5
clone size: NA
V gene: TRBV2
D gene: NA

CDR3 DNA: TGTGCCAGTAGTGCTGCTAGCGGGAACTACGAGCAGTACTTC
CDR3 protein: CASSAASGNYEQYF
J gene: TRBJ2-7
clone size: NA
V gene: TRBV19
D gene: TRBD2

CDR3 DNA: TGTGCCAGCAGCCTCGGGACAGACCCTTACAATGAGCAGTTCTTC
CDR3 protein: CASSLGTDPYNEQFF
J gene: TRBJ2-1
clone size: once
V gene: TRBV27
D gene: TRBD1

CDR3 DNA: TGTGCCAGCAGCCCCAGACAGGGGGCGCCTGGAAACACCATATATTTT
CDR3 protein: CASSPRQGAPGNTIYF
J gene: TRBJ1-3
clone size: NA
V gene: TRBV5-5
D gene: TRBD1

CDR3 DNA: TGTGCCAGCAGCCTCGCGGGAAGGGGGATAGTAACTGAAGCTTTCTTT
CDR3 protein: CASSLAGRGIVTEAFF
J gene: TRBJ1-1
clone size: NA
V gene: TRBV5-4
D gene: NA

CDR3 DNA: TGTGCCAGCAGCTTTACCATATCCACAGATACGCAGTATTTT
CDR3 protein: CASSFTISTDTQYF
J gene: TRBJ2-3
clone size: NA
V gene: TRBV7-9
D gene: NA

CDR3 DNA: TGTGCCAGCAGCTCGGGACAGGGGGCCAATCAGCCCCAGCATTTT
CDR3 protein: CASSSGQGANQPQHF
J gene: TRBJ1-5
clone size: few
V gene: TRBV7-9
D gene: TRBD1

CDR3 DNA: TGTGCCAGCAGCTTAGTCGGCCAAGGGGGCACTGAAGCTTTCTTT
CDR3 protein: CASSLVGQGGTEAFF
J gene: TRBJ1-1
clone size: NA
V gene: TRBV7-9
D gene: NA

CDR3 DNA: TGTGCCAGCAGTCTCTTCCGAGTCCCACGGGGCGAGCAGTACTTC
CDR3 protein: CASSLFRVPRGEQYF
J gene: TRBJ2-7
clone size: once
V gene: TRBV28
D gene: NA

CDR3 DNA: TGCGCCAGCAGCTTTTATCCACAAACAGGGAACCAAAACATTCAGTACTTC
CDR3 protein: CASSFYPQTGNQNIQYF
J gene: TRBJ2-4
clone size: NA
V gene: TRBV5-1
D gene: NA

CDR3 DNA: TGTGCCAGCTCACCACCCCCGGGAGAGAATCAGCCCCAGCATTTT
CDR3 protein: CASSPPPGENQPQHF
J gene: TRBJ1-5
clone size: NA
V gene: TRBV18
D gene: NA

CDR3 DNA: TGTGCCAGCAGTGGGGGGGCGGAAGCCCAAGAGACCCAGTACTTC
CDR3 protein: CASSGGAEAQETQYF
J gene: TRBJ2-5
clone size: NA
V gene: TRBV2
D gene: NA

CDR3 DNA: TGCAGCGTTGAAGCCCCCTTTCGGGCAGCGGTTTACAATGAGCAGTTCTTC
CDR3 protein: CSVEAPFRAAVYNEQFF
J gene: TRBJ2-1
clone size: NA
V gene: TRBV29-1
D gene: NA

CDR3 DNA: TGTGCCACCAGCAGAGATGGCCTTAGCAATCAGCCCCAGCATTTT
CDR3 protein: CATSRDGLSNQPQHF
J gene: TRBJ1-5
clone size: NA
V gene: TRBV15
D gene: NA

CDR3 DNA: TGTGCCAGCAGTCCCCTAAGGGTACACTACGAGCAGTACTTC
CDR3 protein: CASSPLRVHYEQYF
J gene: TRBJ2-7
clone size: many
V gene: TRBV27
D gene: NA

CDR3 DNA: TGCGCCAGCAGCCAAGATCAGGGAGTCTACGAGCAGTACTTC
CDR3 protein: CASSQDQGVYEQYF
J gene: TRBJ2-7
clone size: NA
V gene: TRBV4-1
D gene: NA

CDR3 DNA: TGTGCCACCAGCAGAGTGTCGGGAGGCGGGTACGAGCAGTACTTC
CDR3 protein: CATSRVSGGGYEQYF
J gene: TRBJ2-7
clone size: NA
V gene: TRBV15
D gene: TRBD2

CDR3 DNA: TGTGCCAGCAGTCCCCGACCCGGGAGGGGATACGAGCAGTACTTC
CDR3 protein: CASSPRPGRGYEQYF
J gene: TRBJ2-7
clone size: NA
V gene: TRBV28
D gene: TRBD2

CDR3 DNA: TGTGCCAGCAGCAGGGTCCCCGGGGAGCTGTTTTTT
CDR3 protein: CASSRVPGELFF
J gene: TRBJ2-2
clone size: NA
V gene: TRBV27
D gene: NA

CDR3 DNA: TGCGCCAGCACCGAGGAGGTGGAGGCCTTTTATGAAAAATTGTTTTTT
CDR3 protein: CASTEEVEAFYEKLFF
J gene: TRBJ1-4
clone size: NA
V gene: TRBV10-1
D gene: NA

CDR3 DNA: TGCAGCGTTATCCGCTGGGGGACTGAGCAGTTCTTC
CDR3 protein: CSVIRWGTEQFF
J gene: TRBJ2-1
clone size: NA
V gene: TRBV29-1
D gene: NA

CDR3 DNA: TGTGCCAGCAGCTACAGGGGTAATCAGCCCCAGCATTTT
CDR3 protein: CASSYRGNQPQHF
J gene: TRBJ1-5
clone size: NA
V gene: TRBV7-2
D gene: TRBD1

CDR3 DNA: TGTGCCAGCAGCCCTCCCCTAGCAGAGCAAGAGACCCAGTACTTC
CDR3 protein: CASSPPLAEQETQYF
J gene: TRBJ2-5
clone size: NA
V gene: TRBV11-2
D gene: NA

CDR3 DNA: TGTGCCAGCAGTTTACTAGCGGGAGGTAGGGACAATGAGCAGTTCTTC
CDR3 protein: CASSLLAGGRDNEQFF
J gene: TRBJ2-1
clone size: NA
V gene: TRBV28
D gene: TRBD2